These 3 T cell receptor beta chains share one sample of origin, sequenced in a study of cytomegalovirus exposure and HLA in healthy donors. The PCR was carried out with 60 Vbeta primers and 13 Jbeta primers. Assay: immunoSEQ multiplex PCR; the TCRdb copy retains only in-frame clones and omits some. The profile covers 55,000 to 70,000 clones, with approximately 80% appearing a single time and 1.6% taken by the ten largest. The sequenced sample was PBMCs. Receptor source: a human donor in good health.

The rearrangement uses TRBV11-2 and TRBJ1-4; no clear D. The CDR3 covers 15 residues. Trimming took 2 bases from V and 7 from J, leaving 14 bases between them. Germline values: CDR1 SGHAT, CDR2 FQNNGV. The CDR3 DNA follows: TGTGCCAGCAGCTTACTAGGCCAAGGAGGTGAAAAACTGTTTTTT. Residues: CASSLLGQGGEKLFF.

V gene TRBV4-3 combines with J gene TRBJ2-2; possibly TRBD1 for D (6 bases). Between the trimmed V and J ends, which lost 5 bases and 2 bases, there was a span of 9 bases. The CDR3 consists of 14 residues. The germline CDR1 and CDR2 sequences are LGHNA and YSLEER. CDR3 sequence (DNA): TGCGCCAGCAGCTGGACAGAAAACACCGGGGAGCTGTTTTTT. Its protein is CASSWTENTGELFF.

This chain joins TRBV29-1 and TRBJ2-5; 8 nucleotides match TRBD1. The CDR3 is 14 residues long. With 5 bases clipped from V and 5 bases from J, the junction kept 10 bases outside the gene matches. Germline CDR1 and CDR2: SQVTM and ANQGSEA. CDR3 bases: TGCAGCGTTTCCACAGGACAGGGAAGGGAGACCCAGTACTTC. This gives the protein CSVSTGQGRETQYF. The full variable domain, with the rest looked up from reference TRBV29-1 and TRBJ2-5, is SAVISQKPSRDICQRGTSLTIQCQVDSQVTMMFWYRQQPGQSLTLIATANQGSEATYESGFVIDKFPISRPNLTFSTLTVSNMSPEDSSIYLCSVSTGQGRETQYFGPGTRLLVL.